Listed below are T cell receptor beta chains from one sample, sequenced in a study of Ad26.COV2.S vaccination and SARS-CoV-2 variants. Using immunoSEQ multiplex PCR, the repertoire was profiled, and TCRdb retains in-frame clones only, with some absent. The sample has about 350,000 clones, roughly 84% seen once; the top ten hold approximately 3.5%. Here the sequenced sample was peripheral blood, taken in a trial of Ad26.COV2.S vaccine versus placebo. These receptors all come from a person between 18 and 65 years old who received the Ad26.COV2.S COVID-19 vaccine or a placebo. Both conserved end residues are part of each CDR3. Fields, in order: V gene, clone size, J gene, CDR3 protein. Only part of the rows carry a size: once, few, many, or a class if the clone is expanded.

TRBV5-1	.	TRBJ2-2	CASSFWRDPTGELFF
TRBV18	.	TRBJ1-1	CASSPRSGGWTEAFF
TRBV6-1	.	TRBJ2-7	CASSEYDFTGYEQYF
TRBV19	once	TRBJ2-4	CASSRAGGGVAKNIQYF
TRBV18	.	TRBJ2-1	CASSLRAPHGGYNEQFF
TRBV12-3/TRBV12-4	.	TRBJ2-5	CASSLYVEETQYF
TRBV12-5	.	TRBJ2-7	CASGLLTGTGRSYEQYF
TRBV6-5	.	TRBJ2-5	CASSYTGRWETQYF
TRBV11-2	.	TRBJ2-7	CASSRGLFEQYF
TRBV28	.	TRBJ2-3	CASSPLEGGTDTQYF
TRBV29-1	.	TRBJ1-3	CSVEAQAQGSGNTIYF